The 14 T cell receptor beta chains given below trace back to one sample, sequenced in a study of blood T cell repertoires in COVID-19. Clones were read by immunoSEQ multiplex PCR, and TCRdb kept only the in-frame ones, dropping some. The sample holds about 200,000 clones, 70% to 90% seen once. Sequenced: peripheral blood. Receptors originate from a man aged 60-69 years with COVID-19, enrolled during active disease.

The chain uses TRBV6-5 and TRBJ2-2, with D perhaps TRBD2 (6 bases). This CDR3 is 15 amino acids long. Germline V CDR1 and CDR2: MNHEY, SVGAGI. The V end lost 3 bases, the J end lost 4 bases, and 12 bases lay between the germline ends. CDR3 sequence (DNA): TGTGCCAGCAGTTATCGGACGCGGGGCACCGGGGAGCTGTTTTTT. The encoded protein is CASSYRTRGTGELFF.

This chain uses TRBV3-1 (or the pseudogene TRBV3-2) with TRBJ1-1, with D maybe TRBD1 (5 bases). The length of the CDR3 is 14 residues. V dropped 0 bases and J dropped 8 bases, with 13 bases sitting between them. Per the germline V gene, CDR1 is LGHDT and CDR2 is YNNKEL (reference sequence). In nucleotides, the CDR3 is TGTGCCAGCAGCCAAGAGGTCCAGGGCAGGGAAGCTTTCTTT. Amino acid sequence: CASSQEVQGREAFF.

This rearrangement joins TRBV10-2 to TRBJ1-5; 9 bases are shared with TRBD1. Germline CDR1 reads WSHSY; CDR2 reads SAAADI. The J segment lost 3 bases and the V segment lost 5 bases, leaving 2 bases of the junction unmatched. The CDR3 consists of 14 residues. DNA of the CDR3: TGCGCCAGCAGTTGGACAGGGGCCAATCAGCCCCAGCATTTT. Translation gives CASSWTGANQPQHF.

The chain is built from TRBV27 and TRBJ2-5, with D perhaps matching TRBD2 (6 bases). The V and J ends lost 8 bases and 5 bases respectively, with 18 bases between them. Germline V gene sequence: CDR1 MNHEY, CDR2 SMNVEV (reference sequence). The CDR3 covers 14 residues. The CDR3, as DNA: TGTGCCAGCTCCCACAGCGGGCAGCGGGAGACCCAGTACTTC. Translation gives CASSHSGQRETQYF.

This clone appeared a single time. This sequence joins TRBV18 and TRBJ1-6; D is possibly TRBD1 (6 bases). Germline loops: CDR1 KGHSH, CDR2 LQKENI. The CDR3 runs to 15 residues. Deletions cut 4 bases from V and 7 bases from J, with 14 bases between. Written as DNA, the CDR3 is TGTGCCAGCTCACTCCAACAGGGCAACAATTCACCCCTCCACTTT. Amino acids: CASSLQQGNNSPLHF.

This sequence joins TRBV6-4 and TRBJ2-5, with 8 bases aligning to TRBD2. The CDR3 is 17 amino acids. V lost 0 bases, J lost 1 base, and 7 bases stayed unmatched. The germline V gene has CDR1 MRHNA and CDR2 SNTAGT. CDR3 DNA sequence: TGTGCCAGCAGTGACTCGAAATTAGCGGGGTCCCAAGAGACCCAGTACTTC. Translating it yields CASSDSKLAGSQETQYF.

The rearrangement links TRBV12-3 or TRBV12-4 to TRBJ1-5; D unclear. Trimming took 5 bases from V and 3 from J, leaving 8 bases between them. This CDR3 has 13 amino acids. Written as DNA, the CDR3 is TGTGCCAGCAGTCCAACTCCCAATCAGCCCCAGCATTTT. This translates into CASSPTPNQPQHF.

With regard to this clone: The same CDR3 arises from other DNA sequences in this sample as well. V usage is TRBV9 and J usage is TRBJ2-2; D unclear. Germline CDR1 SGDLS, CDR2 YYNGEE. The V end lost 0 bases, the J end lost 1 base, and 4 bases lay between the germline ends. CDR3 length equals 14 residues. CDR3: CASSVDGNTGELFF. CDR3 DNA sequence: TGTGCCAGCAGCGTAGACGGGAACACCGGGGAGCTGTTTTTT.

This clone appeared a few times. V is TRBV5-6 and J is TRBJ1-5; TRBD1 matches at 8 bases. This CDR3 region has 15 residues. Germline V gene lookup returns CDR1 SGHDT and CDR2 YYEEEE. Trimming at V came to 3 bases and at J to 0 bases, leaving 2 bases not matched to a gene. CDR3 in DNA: TGTGCCAGCAGCTCCCAGGGGGCTAGCAATCAGCCCCAGCATTTT. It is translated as CASSSQGASNQPQHF.

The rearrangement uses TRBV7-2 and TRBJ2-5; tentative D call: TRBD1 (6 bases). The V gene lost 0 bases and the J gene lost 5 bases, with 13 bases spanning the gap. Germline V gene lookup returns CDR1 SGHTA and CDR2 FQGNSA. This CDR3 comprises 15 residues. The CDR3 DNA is TGTGCCAGCAGCTTAGCCGTGGGCCAGGGGGAGACCCAGTACTTC. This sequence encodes CASSLAVGQGETQYF.

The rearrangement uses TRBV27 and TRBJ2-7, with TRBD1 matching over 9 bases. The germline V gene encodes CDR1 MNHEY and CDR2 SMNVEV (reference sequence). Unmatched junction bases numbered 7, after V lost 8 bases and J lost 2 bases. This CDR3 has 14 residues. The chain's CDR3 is CASAPGTGTYEQYF. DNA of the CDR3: TGTGCCAGCGCCCCCGGGACAGGGACCTACGAGCAGTACTTC.

The CDR3 region is CASNQGGEGSYEQYF. The DNA of the CDR3 is TGTGCCAGCAACCAAGGGGGGGAGGGATCCTACGAGCAGTACTTC. The V gene is TRBV28, the J gene TRBJ2-7; D might be TRBD2 (7 bases). This CDR3 region has 15 residues. V was trimmed by 7 bases and J by 1 base, leaving 17 bases between them. Germline CDR1 MDHEN, CDR2 SYDVKM.

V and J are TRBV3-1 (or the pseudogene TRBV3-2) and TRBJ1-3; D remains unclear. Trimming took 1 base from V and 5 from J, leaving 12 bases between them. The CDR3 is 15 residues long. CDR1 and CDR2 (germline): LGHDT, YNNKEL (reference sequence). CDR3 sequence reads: CASSQGGEERNTIYF. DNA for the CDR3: TGTGCCAGCAGCCAAGGAGGCGAAGAGCGAAACACCATATATTTT.

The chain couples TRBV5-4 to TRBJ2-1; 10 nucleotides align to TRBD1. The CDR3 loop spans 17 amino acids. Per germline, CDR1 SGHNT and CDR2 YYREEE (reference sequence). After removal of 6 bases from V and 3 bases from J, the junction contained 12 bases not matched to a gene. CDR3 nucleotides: TGTGCCAGCATCCCCCACCCGGGACAGGGGATCTACAATGAGCAGTTCTTC. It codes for CASIPHPGQGIYNEQFF.